The 8 T cell receptor beta chains below were found in one sample sequenced in a study of T cells in Graves' hyperthyroidism and ophthalmopathy. Template material for amplifying TCR beta CDR3 regions consisted of RNA transcripts. First-round RT-PCR with HTBI primers amplified the TCR CDR3 region. TCRdb used MiXCR to reprocess the multiplex PCR reads, holding one entry per CDR3 protein. Of some 400,000 distinct CDR3 sequences in the sample, 14% were seen once. Specimen: blood. Source of these receptors: an older woman with Graves' hyperthyroidism.

This clonotype has at least ten counts. This chain joins TRBV6-1 and TRBJ2-3, with D uncertain. Germline V lookup: CDR1 MNHNS, CDR2 SASEGT. V lost 6 bases to trimming and J lost 1 base, with 17 bases between them. The CDR3 has 16 residues. CDR3 nucleotide sequence: TGTGCCAGCAGCTCCGCGGCTCTGGCCGGCACAGATACGCAGTATTTT. It is translated as CASSSAALAGTDTQYF.

This clonotype appeared a few times. This chain joins TRBV19 and TRBJ1-5; D is ambiguous. The CDR3 runs to 15 residues. Per the germline V gene, CDR1 is LNHDA and CDR2 is SQIVND (reference sequence). The V end was cut by 5 bases, the J end by 0 bases, with 11 bases between. The CDR3 DNA is TGTGCCAGTAGTGTATCCGGGCGTAGCAATCAGCCCCAGCATTTT. It is translated as CASSVSGRSNQPQHF.

This clonotype occurred many times. The rearrangement uses TRBV12-3 or TRBV12-4 and TRBJ2-7, with D unresolved. The CDR3 totals 11 residues. V lost 2 bases and J 6 bases, leaving 5 bases between the germline ends. The CDR3 protein is CASSLYSEQYF. DNA for the CDR3: TGTGCCAGCAGTTTATACAGCGAGCAGTACTTC.

This clonotype showed up many times. The chain is built from TRBV6-2 or TRBV6-3 and TRBJ2-3; 11 bases are a match to TRBD2. This CDR3 is built from 17 residues. The V segment lost 3 bases and the J segment 1 base; nucleotides outside the gene matches: 6. Germline V gene lookup returns CDR1 MNHEY and CDR2 SVGEGT. The CDR3 DNA reads TGTGCCAGCAGTTATACTAGCGGGAGACTGCGCACAGATACGCAGTATTTT. Protein: CASSYTSGRLRTDTQYF.

Many counts were recorded for this clonotype. The chain has TRBV20-1 and TRBJ2-1; tentative D call: TRBD2 (5 bases). The CDR3 extends over 14 amino acids. Germline V gives CDR1 DFQATT, CDR2 SNEGSKA (reference sequence). Trimming shortened V by 3 bases and J by 0 bases, and 9 bases separated the two germline ends. The CDR3 protein is CSARSSRSYNEQFF. The CDR3, as DNA: TGCAGTGCTAGGTCTAGCCGCTCCTACAATGAGCAGTTCTTC.

This clonotype was counted at least ten times. DNA of the CDR3: TGTGCCAGAGCCAGAGAGGGGGTAGGCCCCACAGATACGCAGTATTTT. Amino acids: CARAREGVGPTDTQYF. V usage is TRBV12-3 or TRBV12-4 and J usage is TRBJ2-3; D perhaps matches TRBD1 (6 bases). This CDR3 spans 16 amino acids. With 9 bases removed from V and 2 bases from J, the gap between germline ends came to 21 bases.

This clonotype came up many times. The chain recombines TRBV11-2 with TRBJ2-7; 9 bases line up with TRBD1. V lost 0 bases and J lost 1; bases outside the gene matches: 1. Per germline, CDR1 SGHAT and CDR2 FQNNGV. The CDR3 has 15 residues. CDR3 residues: CASSLEGQGSYEQYF. CDR3 in DNA: TGTGCCAGCAGCTTAGAGGGACAGGGATCCTACGAGCAGTACTTC.

This clonotype was observed a handful of times. The rearrangement links TRBV7-2 to TRBJ2-1; the match to TRBD2 covers 7 bases. Germline V gene lookup returns CDR1 SGHTA and CDR2 FQGNSA. This CDR3 has 19 amino acids. The ends lost 2 bases at V and 1 base at J; junction bases unmatched: 14. CDR3 sequence reads: CASSLFASGGIGSYNEQFF. In nucleotides, the CDR3 is TGTGCCAGCAGCTTATTCGCTAGCGGCGGTATTGGGTCCTACAATGAGCAGTTCTTC.